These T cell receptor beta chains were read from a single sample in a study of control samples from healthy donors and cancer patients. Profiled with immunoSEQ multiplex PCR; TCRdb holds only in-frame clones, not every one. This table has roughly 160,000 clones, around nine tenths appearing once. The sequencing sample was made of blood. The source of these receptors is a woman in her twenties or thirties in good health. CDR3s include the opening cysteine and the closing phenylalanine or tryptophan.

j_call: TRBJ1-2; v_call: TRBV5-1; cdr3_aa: CASSIQGAGAGYTF
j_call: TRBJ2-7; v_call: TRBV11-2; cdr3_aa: CASSFGTQSSYEQYF
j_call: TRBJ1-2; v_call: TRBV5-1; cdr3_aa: CASSTQGIRRGGYGYTF
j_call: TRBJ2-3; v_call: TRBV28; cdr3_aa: CASSLDRVLDTQYF
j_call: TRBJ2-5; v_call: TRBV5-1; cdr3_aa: CASSLGLGGFQETQYF
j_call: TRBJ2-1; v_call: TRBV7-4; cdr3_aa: CASSIREQFF
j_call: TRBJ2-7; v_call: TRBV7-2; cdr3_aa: CASSLATSGPYEQYF
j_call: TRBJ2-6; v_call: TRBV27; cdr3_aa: CASSSIADSGANVLTF
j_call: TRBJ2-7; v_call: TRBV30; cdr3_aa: CAWRGIEQYF
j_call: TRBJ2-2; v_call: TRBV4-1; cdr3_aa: CASSQRQGGQTGELFF
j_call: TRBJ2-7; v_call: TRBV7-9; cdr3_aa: CASSLMGGSRRNEQYF
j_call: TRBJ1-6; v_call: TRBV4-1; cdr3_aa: CASSQEGRGFDSPLHF
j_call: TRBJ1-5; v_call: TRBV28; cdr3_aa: CASSPLSEGPNQPQHF
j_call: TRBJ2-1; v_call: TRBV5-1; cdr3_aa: CASSFHGDIDDNEQFF
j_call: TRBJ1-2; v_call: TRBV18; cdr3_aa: CASSPTQGAHYGYTF
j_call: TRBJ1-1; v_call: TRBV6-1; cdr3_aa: CASSEIRGNTEAFF
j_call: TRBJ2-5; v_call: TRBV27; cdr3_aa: CASRVLGTETQYF
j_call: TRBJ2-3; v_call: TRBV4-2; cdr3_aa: CASSPGVAGGLTDTQYF
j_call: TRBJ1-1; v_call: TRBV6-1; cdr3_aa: CASSERQGSSMNTEAFF
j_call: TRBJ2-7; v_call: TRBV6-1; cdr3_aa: CASSDPPEGPEQYF
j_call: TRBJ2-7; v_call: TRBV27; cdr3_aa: CASSLVAGGSYEQYF
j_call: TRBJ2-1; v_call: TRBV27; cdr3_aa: CASSLMGSREQFF
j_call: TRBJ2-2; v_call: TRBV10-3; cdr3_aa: CAISLAGLITGELFF
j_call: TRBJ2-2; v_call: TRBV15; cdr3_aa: CATSKDYPNTGELFF
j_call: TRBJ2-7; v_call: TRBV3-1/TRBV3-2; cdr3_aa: CASSQVGEQYF
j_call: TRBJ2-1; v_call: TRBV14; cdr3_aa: CASSPGGRYNEQFF
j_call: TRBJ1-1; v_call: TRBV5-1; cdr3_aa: CASSSRTGRNTEAFF
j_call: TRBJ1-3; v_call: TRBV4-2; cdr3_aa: CASSRLQGVSGNTIYF
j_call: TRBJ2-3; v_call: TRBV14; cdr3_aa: CASSHQSGTVPTDTQYF
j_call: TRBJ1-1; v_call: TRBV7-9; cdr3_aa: CASSLGGVPF
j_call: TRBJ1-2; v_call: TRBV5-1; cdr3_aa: CASSSGVGYTF
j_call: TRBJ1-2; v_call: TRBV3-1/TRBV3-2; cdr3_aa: CASSHGTGDGYTF
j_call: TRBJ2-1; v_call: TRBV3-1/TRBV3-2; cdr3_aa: CASSDPTSNEQFF
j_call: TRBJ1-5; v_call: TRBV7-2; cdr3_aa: CASSLASGRPQPQHF
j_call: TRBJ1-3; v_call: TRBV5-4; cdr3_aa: CASSETSSGNTIYF
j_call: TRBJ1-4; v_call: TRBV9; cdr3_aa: CASGGETGGREKLFF
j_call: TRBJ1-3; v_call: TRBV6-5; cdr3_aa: CASNNLGPTGNTIYF
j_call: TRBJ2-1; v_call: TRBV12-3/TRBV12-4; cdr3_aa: CASSFTNEQFF
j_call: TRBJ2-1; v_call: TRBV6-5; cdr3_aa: CASRKTSRSYNEQFF
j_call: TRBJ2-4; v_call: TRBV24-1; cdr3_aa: CATSDSREGGNIQYF
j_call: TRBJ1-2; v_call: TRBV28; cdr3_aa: CASTGAQGGGYTF
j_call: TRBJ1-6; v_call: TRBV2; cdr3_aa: CASSGLGGSPLHF
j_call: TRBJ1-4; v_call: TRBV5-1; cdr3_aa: CASSRDAGQGNEKLFF
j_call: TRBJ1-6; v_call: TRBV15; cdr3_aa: CATSRDPGTDNSPLHF
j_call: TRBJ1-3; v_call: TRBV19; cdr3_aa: CASKGTANTIYF
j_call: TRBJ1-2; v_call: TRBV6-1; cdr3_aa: CASSEAHTGLYGYTF
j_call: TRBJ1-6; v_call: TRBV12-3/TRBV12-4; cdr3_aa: CASSFRNSPLHF
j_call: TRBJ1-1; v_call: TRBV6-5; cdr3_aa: CASTKGEAAFF
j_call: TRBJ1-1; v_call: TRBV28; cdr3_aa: CASSSTGDSEAFF